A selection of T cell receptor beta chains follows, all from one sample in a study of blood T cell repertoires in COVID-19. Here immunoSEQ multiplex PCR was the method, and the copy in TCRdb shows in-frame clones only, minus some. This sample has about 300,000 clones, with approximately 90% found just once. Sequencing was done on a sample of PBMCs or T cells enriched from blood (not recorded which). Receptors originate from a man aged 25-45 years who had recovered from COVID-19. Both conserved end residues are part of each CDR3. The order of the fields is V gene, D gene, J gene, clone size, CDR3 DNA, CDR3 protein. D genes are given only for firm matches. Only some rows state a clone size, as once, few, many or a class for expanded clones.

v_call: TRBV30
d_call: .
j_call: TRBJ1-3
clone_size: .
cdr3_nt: TGTGCCTGGAGTGTGTCCCCCACAGGGTTTGGAAACACCATATATTTT
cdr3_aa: CAWSVSPTGFGNTIYF

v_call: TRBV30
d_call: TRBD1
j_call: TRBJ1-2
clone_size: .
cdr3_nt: TGTGCCTGGTCCAGACAGGGCTACTATGGCTACACCTTC
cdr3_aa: CAWSRQGYYGYTF

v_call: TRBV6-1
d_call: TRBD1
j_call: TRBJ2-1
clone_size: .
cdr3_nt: TGTGCCAGCAGTGAAGTAGACAGGGGGAGAAATGAGCAGTTCTTC
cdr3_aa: CASSEVDRGRNEQFF

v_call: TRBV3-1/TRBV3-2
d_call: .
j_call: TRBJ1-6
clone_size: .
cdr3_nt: TGTGCCAGCAGCCAGGTCGTAAGAGCACCCCTCCACTTT
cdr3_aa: CASSQVVRAPLHF

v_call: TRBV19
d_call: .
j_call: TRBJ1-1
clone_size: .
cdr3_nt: TGTGCCAGTAGCAACAAGATGAACACTGAAGCTTTCTTT
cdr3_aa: CASSNKMNTEAFF

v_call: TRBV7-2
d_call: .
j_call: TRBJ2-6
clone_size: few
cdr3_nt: TGTGCCAGCAGCTTACAGGGGTTCGCTGGGGCCAACGTCCTGACTTTC
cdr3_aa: CASSLQGFAGANVLTF

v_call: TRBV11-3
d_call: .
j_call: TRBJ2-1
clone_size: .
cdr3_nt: TGTGCCAGCAGCTCCTACTCGGGACAATATCAGTTCTTC
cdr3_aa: CASSSYSGQYQFF

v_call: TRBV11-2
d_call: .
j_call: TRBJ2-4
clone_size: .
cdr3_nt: TGTGCCAGCAGCTTAGAATACCGGACTCTGGGCGGACGGGTGGTCATTCAGTACTTC
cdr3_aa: CASSLEYRTLGGRVVIQYF

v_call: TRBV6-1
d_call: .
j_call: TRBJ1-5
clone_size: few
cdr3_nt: TGTGCCAGCAGTGAGGTCCAGGGCCGTCAGCCCCAGCATTTT
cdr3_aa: CASSEVQGRQPQHF

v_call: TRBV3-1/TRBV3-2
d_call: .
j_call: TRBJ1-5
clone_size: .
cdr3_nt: TGTGCCAGCAGCCTTAAGGACACCGGACAGCCCCAGCATTTT
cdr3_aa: CASSLKDTGQPQHF

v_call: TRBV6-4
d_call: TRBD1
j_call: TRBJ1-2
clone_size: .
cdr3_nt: TGTGCCAGCAGTGACGGGACAGGGTTTAATGGCTACACCTTC
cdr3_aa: CASSDGTGFNGYTF

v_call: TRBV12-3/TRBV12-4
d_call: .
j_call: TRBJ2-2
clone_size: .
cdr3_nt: TGTGCCAGCAGTGACAGGGAGGCCGGGGAGCTGTTTTTT
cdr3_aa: CASSDREAGELFF

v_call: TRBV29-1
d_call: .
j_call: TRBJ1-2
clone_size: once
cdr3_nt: TGCAGCGTTGAAGGTGTTCTCGGTGGCTACACCTTC
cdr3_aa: CSVEGVLGGYTF

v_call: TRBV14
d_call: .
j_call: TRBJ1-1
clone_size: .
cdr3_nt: TGTGCCAGCAGCCGTAGGCTGGTAAGGCGGACACTGGAAACTGAAGCTTTCTTT
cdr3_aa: CASSRRLVRRTLETEAFF

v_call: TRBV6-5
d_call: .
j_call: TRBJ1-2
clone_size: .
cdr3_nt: TGTGCCAGCAGGCGGGGAGGGCTCTATGGCTACACCTTC
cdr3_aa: CASRRGGLYGYTF

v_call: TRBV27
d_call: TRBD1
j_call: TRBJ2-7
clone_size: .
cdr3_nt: TGTGCCAGCGCGGACAGGGCCTACGAGCAGTACTTC
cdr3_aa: CASADRAYEQYF